This entry lists 11 T cell receptor beta chains sequenced from one sample in a study of T cell responses to AZD1222 COVID-19 vaccine (dated by TCRdb to the early 2020s). The time point label of this sample denotes: baseline before first vaccination. What the treatment or condition label conveys for this sample: meningococcal conjugate vaccine given as trial control. The method was the immunoSEQ multiplex PCR assay. Held by TCRdb, this immuneACCESS table contains in-frame sequences only and omits some clones. Under half of the omission traces to an unresolved V gene where checked; the cause of the rest is unknown. In all, the sample holds 120,000 or so clones, and roughly 88% of those were seen once. The top ten hold about 4% of the sample. The specimen was peripheral blood, collected on day 0 of MenACWY control vaccination. These receptors originate from an adult in good health.

The V and J genes are TRBV18 and TRBJ2-3; D unclear. The V end was cut by 4 bases, the J end by 0 bases, with 8 bases between. The CDR3 totals 14 residues. The germline V gene encodes CDR1 KGHSH and CDR2 LQKENI. Here the CDR3 DNA reads TGTGCCAGCTCACTCGTCGCTAGCACAGATACGCAGTATTTT. This codes for CASSLVASTDTQYF.

This chain connects TRBV6-5 to TRBJ2-7, with 11 bases matching TRBD1. Germline V lookup: CDR1 MNHEY, CDR2 SVGAGI. The CDR3 totals 15 residues. The ends lost 4 bases at V and 3 bases at J; junction bases unmatched: 5. The CDR3 bases are TGTGCCAGCAGTTGGACAGGGGGCTCGATCTACGAGCAGTACTTC. Translation gives CASSWTGGSIYEQYF.

The rearrangement links TRBV12-3 or TRBV12-4 to TRBJ2-4; 9 positions agree with TRBD1. V was pared by 9 bases and J by 7 bases, with 7 bases of the junction left unmatched. This CDR3 comprises 13 residues. This chain's CDR3 is CASSGTGRNIQYF. In nucleotides, the CDR3 is TGTGCCAGTTCCGGGACAGGGAGGAACATTCAGTACTTC.

V and J are TRBV11-2 and TRBJ2-7; maybe TRBD1 (6 bases). The length of the CDR3 is 16 residues. The V gene's germline CDR1 is SGHAT and CDR2 FQNNGV. V gave up 6 bases and J gave up 1 base, with 19 bases separating them. The CDR3 DNA follows: TGTGCCAGCAGTCCGCGCCGGGACATTATTTCCTACGAGCAGTACTTC. Amino acids: CASSPRRDIISYEQYF.

The chain has TRBV5-4 and TRBJ2-2; TRBD2 agrees at 10 bases. The CDR3 loop spans 18 amino acids. With 0 bases clipped from V and 4 bases from J, the junction kept 9 bases outside the gene matches. CDR1 is SGHNT, CDR2 YYREEE, per germline (reference sequence). In nucleotides, the CDR3 is TGTGCCAGCAGCTTGGCACATAGCGGGAGGCCGACCACCGGGGAGCTGTTTTTT. It specifies CASSLAHSGRPTTGELFF.

The chain recombines TRBV4-1 with TRBJ2-5; no clear D gene. Trimming shortened V by 0 bases and J by 6 bases, and 5 bases separated the two germline ends. The length of the CDR3 is 12 residues. CDR1 and CDR2 (germline): MGHRA, YSYEKL. The CDR3 bases are TGCGCCAGCAGCCAAGACGGCCAGACCCAGTACTTC. Translated: CASSQDGQTQYF.

J is TRBJ2-6 and V is TRBV6-5; D not resolved. CDR1 MNHEY and CDR2 SVGAGI come from the germline V gene. Deletions cut 7 bases from V and 0 bases from J, with 10 bases between. The CDR3 sequence is 15 residues long. DNA of the CDR3: TGTGCCAGCATGCGTCCGCTCTCTGGGGCCAACGTCCTGACTTTC. Its translation: CASMRPLSGANVLTF.

This sequence joins TRBV19 and TRBJ2-7; 7 nucleotides match TRBD1. The CDR3 is 18 residues long. Per the germline V gene, CDR1 is LNHDA and CDR2 is SQIVND (reference sequence). Germline trimming cut 6 bases from V and 6 bases from J; bases unmatched to any gene: 23. The CDR3 reads CASSPPTDRAALLFEQYV. CDR3 sequence (DNA): TGTGCCAGTAGCCCCCCCACCGACAGGGCCGCCCTCCTTTTCGAGCAGTACGTC.

This clone was recorded only once. The chain carries TRBV7-3 and TRBJ2-5; D may correspond to TRBD1 or TRBD2 (6 bases each). V was clipped by 4 bases and J by 5 bases, with 14 bases between them. The CDR3 contains 14 residues. From germline, CDR1 is SGHTA and CDR2 FQGTGA. The chain's CDR3 is CASSSGGAGETQYF. Written as DNA, the CDR3 is TGTGCCAGCAGCTCCGGGGGCGCAGGGGAGACCCAGTACTTC.

This clone was seen a handful of times. This chain joins TRBV5-1 and TRBJ1-2; 7 nucleotides align to TRBD1. Germline CDR1 SGHRS, CDR2 YFSETQ. The CDR3 covers 15 residues. After removal of 2 bases from V and 2 bases from J, the junction contained 6 bases not matched to a gene. CDR3 in amino acids: CASSLPGQKNYGYTF. The CDR3 region has the DNA TGCGCCAGCAGCTTACCGGGACAGAAAAACTATGGCTACACCTTC.

The rearrangement joins TRBV2 to TRBJ1-2; 7 nucleotides align to TRBD1. Germline-derived CDR1 and CDR2 are SNHLY and FYNNEI. The V segment lost 3 bases and the J segment 6 bases; nucleotides outside the gene matches: 4. This CDR3 contains 13 residues. The CDR3 DNA reads TGTGCCAGCAGTGAGCAGGGGGTAAATGGCTACACCTTC. This codes for CASSEQGVNGYTF.